Detailed here is one T cell receptor (beta chain). The antigen remains undetermined. This sample is part of a study of cytomegalovirus exposure and HLA in healthy donors. Study-level findings and limits: Specificity for CMV antigens was confirmed in vitro for a few of the CMV-associated chains.

CDR3 length: 15 amino acids. The V gene's germline CDR1 is SGHRS and CDR2 YFSETQ. V lost 1 base and J lost 0, with 5 bases in between. Using immunoSEQ multiplex PCR, the repertoire was profiled, and TCRdb retains in-frame clones only, with some absent. This table holds approximately 260,000 clones, roughly 86% found once. The clonotype comes from a woman aged 25 to 39 in good health and CMV-seropositive. The sample was PBMCs. This chain connects TRBV5-1 to TRBJ2-6; D uncertain. CDR3 coding DNA: TGCGCCAGCAGCTTGTTCAGCTCTGGGGCCAACGTCCTGACTTTC. Amino acid sequence: CASSLFSSGANVLTF.